A single sample is the source of the 32 T cell receptor beta chains below, sequenced in a study of control samples from healthy donors and cancer patients (TCRdb year 2020). The library was generated by the immunoSEQ multiplex PCR assay. TCRdb obtained this table from immuneACCESS and retained in-frame rearrangements with V and J assigned. These tables miss some clones; where compared with another copy, unresolved V genes account for less than half of the shortfall, and the remainder is unexplained. Within this sample are more than 85,000 clones, with over 75% of them counted one time only. The ten largest account for less than 4% of the sample. The sample consisted of PBMCs. These receptors came from an older woman with lung cancer.

This sequence joins TRBV11-3 and TRBJ1-4; 7 bases agree with TRBD1. J lost 8 bases, V lost 3 bases, and 6 bases had no gene match. This CDR3 contains 14 residues. Germline V lookup: CDR1 SGHNT, CDR2 YENEEA. The CDR3 DNA reads as TGTGCCAGCAGCTTGACAGGGATGAACGAAAAACTGTTTTTT. Its protein is CASSLTGMNEKLFF.

The CDR3 nucleotides read TGCAGCGCGAGCACATCAGCCTACGAGCAGTACTTC. Protein sequence: CSASTSAYEQYF. This chain connects TRBV29-1 to TRBJ2-7; D call uncertain. The CDR3 covers 12 residues. Per germline, CDR1 SQVTM and CDR2 ANQGSEA. V lost 7 bases and J lost 2, with 12 bases in between.

V usage is TRBV6-5 and J usage is TRBJ2-3, with D perhaps TRBD1 (5 bases). The CDR3 sequence is 15 residues long. Looked up from germline, CDR1 is MNHEY and CDR2 is SVGAGI. V gave up 0 bases and J gave up 0 bases, with 7 bases separating them. The CDR3 nucleotides are TGTGCCAGCAGTTACTCAGGGGCTAGCACAGATACGCAGTATTTT. Its protein is CASSYSGASTDTQYF.

The rearrangement joins TRBV19 to TRBJ1-1, with D maybe TRBD1 (6 bases). The V end was cut by 3 bases, the J end by 1 base, with 9 bases between. The CDR3 sequence is 14 residues long. The V gene's germline CDR1 is LNHDA and CDR2 SQIVND (reference sequence). The CDR3 reads CASSMGHPNTEAFF. The CDR3 DNA reads as TGTGCCAGTAGTATGGGACACCCGAACACTGAAGCTTTCTTT.

The V call is TRBV19, the J call TRBJ1-2; perhaps TRBD1 as D (6 bases). This CDR3 has 16 residues. Germline V lookup: CDR1 LNHDA, CDR2 SQIVND (reference sequence). V was cut by 5 bases and J by 6 bases, with 22 bases left in between. The CDR3 sequence: CASSGRGGMRPNGYTF. The DNA for the CDR3 is TGTGCCAGTAGTGGTAGAGGGGGGATGAGGCCTAATGGCTACACCTTC.

This clone was detected only once. The V call is TRBV19, the J call TRBJ1-3; D is perhaps TRBD1 (5 bases). The CDR3 totals 14 residues. V dropped 11 bases and J dropped 5 bases, with 19 bases sitting between them. Germline lookup yields CDR1 LNHDA and CDR2 SQIVND (reference sequence). The CDR3 is CASSDRPGRNTIYF. The CDR3 DNA reads TGTGCCTCCTCCGACCGGCCGGGACGAAACACCATATATTTT.

The rearrangement uses TRBV4-1 and TRBJ1-1, with D possibly TRBD1 on 5 matching bases. Germline CDR1 is MGHRA and CDR2 is YSYEKL. Trimming removed 5 bases from V and 0 bases from J, with 13 bases in between. This CDR3 region has 15 residues. The CDR3 bases are TGCGCCAGCAGCGCCGGGGCCCCCATGAACACTGAAGCTTTCTTT. It yields the protein CASSAGAPMNTEAFF.

The V gene is TRBV3-1 (or the pseudogene TRBV3-2), the J gene TRBJ1-4, with D unclear. Germline lookup yields CDR1 LGHDT and CDR2 YNNKEL (reference sequence). Between the trimmed V and J ends, which lost 1 base and 11 bases, there was a span of 8 bases. The CDR3 totals 12 residues. The CDR3 region is CASSQASDKLFF. The DNA of the CDR3 is TGTGCCAGCAGCCAAGCTTCCGATAAACTGTTTTTT.

This chain connects TRBV6-6 to TRBJ1-5; TRBD1 might be the D (6 bases). This CDR3 contains 13 residues. Per germline, CDR1 MNHNY and CDR2 SVGAGI (reference sequence). Trimming took 2 bases from V and 7 from J, leaving 9 bases between them. The CDR3 is CASSYGGAQPQHF. The DNA for the CDR3 is TGTGCCAGCAGTTACGGGGGCGCCCAGCCCCAGCATTTT.

The chain links TRBV25-1 to TRBJ2-1; a weak D match, TRBD2 (5 bases). Trimming cost V 3 bases and J 8 bases, with 17 bases left between them. The CDR3 totals 15 residues. Germline CDR1 and CDR2: MGHDK and SYGVNS. The CDR3 coding sequence is TGTGCCAGCAGTGAGTGGCGGGTAGGAGGCGATGAGCAGTTCTTC. Its translation: CASSEWRVGGDEQFF.

The rearrangement uses TRBV9 and TRBJ2-1; TRBD2 agrees at 13 bases. The germline CDR1 and CDR2 sequences are SGDLS and YYNGEE. The J segment lost 8 bases and the V segment lost 3 bases, leaving 5 bases of the junction unmatched. This CDR3 has 15 amino acids. The CDR3 loop reads CASSAGLAGVDEQFF. The CDR3 coding sequence is TGTGCCAGCAGCGCAGGACTAGCGGGAGTCGATGAGCAGTTCTTC. The whole variable domain, remainder taken from reference TRBV9 and TRBJ2-1, is DSGVTQTPKHLITATGQRVTLRCSPRSGDLSVYWYQQSLDQGLQFLIQYYNGEERAKGNILERFSAQQFPDLHSELNLSSLELGDSALYFCASSAGLAGVDEQFFGPGTRLTVL.

The chain uses TRBV5-1 and TRBJ2-1; 7 positions agree with TRBD2. CDR3 length: 17 amino acids. CDR1 is SGHRS and CDR2 is YFSETQ in the germline V gene. V shed 4 bases and J 2 bases; nucleotides not matched to a gene: 12. The CDR3 nucleotides read TGCGCCAGCAGCACATATCCTAGCGGTAACACCTACAATGAGCAGTTCTTC. It is translated as CASSTYPSGNTYNEQFF. Full variable domain (remainder filled in from reference TRBV5-1 and TRBJ2-1): KAGVTQTPRYLIKTRGQQVTLSCSPISGHRSVSWYQQTPGQGLQFLFEYFSETQRNKGNFPGRFSGRQFSNSRSEMNVSTLELGDSALYLCASSTYPSGNTYNEQFFGPGTRLTVL.

As to this clone: Mismatch with germline at one junction end may stem from a read error. This chain links TRBV6-1 with TRBJ1-2; 7 nucleotides agree with TRBD1. Germline V gene lookup returns CDR1 MNHNS and CDR2 SASEGT. The CDR3 extends over 13 amino acids. CDR3 bases: TGTGCCAGCAGTGAAGCGCCCCGAACCGGGACAGCCTTC. It yields the protein CASSEAPRTGTAF.

This chain's CDR3 is CASSERGTADYGYTF. DNA for the CDR3: TGTGCCAGCAGTGAACGAGGGACAGCTGACTATGGCTACACCTTC. The chain has TRBV25-1 and TRBJ1-2, with 7 bases identical to TRBD1. CDR3 length: 15 residues. V trimming: 2 bases; J trimming: 3 bases; junction bases outside the gene matches: 6. In germline, CDR1 is MGHDK, CDR2 SYGVNS.

The chain combines TRBV2 with TRBJ2-6; D remains unclear. Germline-derived CDR1 and CDR2 are SNHLY and FYNNEI. Trimming took off 5 bases at V and 0 bases at J, with 2 bases between the two ends. This CDR3 is 13 amino acids long. The CDR3: CASSLSGANVLTF. The CDR3 DNA reads as TGTGCCAGCAGTCTCTCTGGGGCCAACGTCCTGACTTTC.

This clone appeared once. This CDR3 is CASSLAFLNPFTEAFF. The CDR3 DNA reads as TGTGCCAGCAGCTTGGCCTTTCTAAACCCCTTCACTGAAGCTTTCTTT. The chain links TRBV5-5 to TRBJ1-1; D remains ambiguous. V lost 0 bases, J lost 4 bases, and 16 bases lay in between. CDR3 length: 16 amino acids. Germline loops: CDR1 SGHKS, CDR2 YYEKEE (reference sequence).

The J gene is TRBJ2-3, the V gene TRBV7-9, with 9 bases aligning to TRBD2. Per germline, CDR1 SEHNR and CDR2 FQNEAQ (reference sequence). Trimming removed 1 base from V and 2 bases from J; junction bases left unmatched: 4. The CDR3 covers 16 residues. CDR3 sequence (DNA): TGTGCCAGCAGCTTAGTCCTAGCGGGGTACACAGATACGCAGTATTTT. It is translated as CASSLVLAGYTDTQYF.

The chain joins TRBV5-1 to TRBJ2-5, with 7 bases lining up with TRBD1. This CDR3 is built from 13 residues. Germline assignment: CDR1 SGHRS and CDR2 YFSETQ. J gave up 5 bases and V 0 bases, and 1 base lay outside the gene matches. The CDR3 is CASSLVDRETQYF. The CDR3 DNA reads TGCGCCAGCAGCTTGGTGGACAGGGAGACCCAGTACTTC.

The chain has TRBV18 and TRBJ2-7; 12 nucleotides agree with TRBD1. The V segment lost 0 bases and the J segment 5 bases; nucleotides outside the gene matches: 5. Germline V gene data show CDR1 as KGHSH and CDR2 as LQKENI. This CDR3 is 16 amino acids long. The DNA for the CDR3 is TGTGCCAGCTCACCACCCCCCGGGACAGGGGGCCACGAGCAGTACTTC. It codes for CASSPPPGTGGHEQYF.

This sequence joins TRBV3-1 (or the pseudogene TRBV3-2) and TRBJ2-1; no clear D gene. Trimming removed 1 base from V and 7 bases from J, with 5 bases in between. From germline, CDR1 is LGHDT and CDR2 YNNKEL (reference sequence). The CDR3 runs 12 residues. CDR3 region: CASSQAGNEQFF. The CDR3 nucleotides read TGTGCCAGCAGCCAAGCTGGTAATGAGCAGTTCTTC.

J is TRBJ1-2 and V is TRBV19; the D is unclear. Germline CDR1 LNHDA, CDR2 SQIVND (reference sequence). This CDR3 contains 13 residues. Between the trimmed V and J ends, which lost 4 bases and 0 bases, there was a span of 6 bases. CDR3 protein: CASSRTSNYGYTF. DNA of the CDR3: TGTGCCAGTAGTAGGACTTCTAACTATGGCTACACCTTC.

The chain has TRBV28 and TRBJ2-2; D is unclear. V lost 2 bases and J lost 6, with 4 bases in between. This CDR3 contains 12 residues. Germline CDR1 MDHEN, CDR2 SYDVKM. CDR3 sequence reads: CASSLEAGELFF. The DNA for the CDR3 is TGTGCCAGCAGTTTAGAGGCCGGGGAGCTGTTTTTT.

The rearrangement joins TRBV5-5 to TRBJ1-2; the D gene is possibly TRBD1 (6 bases). There are 15 residues in the CDR3. V was cut by 0 bases and J by 4 bases, with 13 bases left in between. Germline V gene sequence: CDR1 SGHKS, CDR2 YYEKEE (reference sequence). The CDR3 here is CASSLVVEQGYGYTF. Here the CDR3 DNA reads TGTGCCAGCAGCTTGGTAGTCGAACAGGGCTATGGCTACACCTTC.

The chain uses TRBV9 and TRBJ2-1; D is possibly TRBD2 (5 bases). V was shortened by 0 bases and J by 5 bases, with 15 bases between the two germline ends. CDR3 length equals 16 residues. Germline V gene sequence: CDR1 SGDLS, CDR2 YYNGEE. DNA for the CDR3: TGTGCCAGCAGCGTAGGCGAGATAGCGCGCAACAATGAGCAGTTCTTC. Translation: CASSVGEIARNNEQFF.

This clone was seen once. The CDR3 coding sequence is TGTGCCACCAGTGATCCCCCGGGGACTAGCACAGATACGCAGTATTTT. Translation gives CATSDPPGTSTDTQYF. The chain combines TRBV24-1 with TRBJ2-3; D perhaps matches TRBD2 (6 bases). V was cut by 3 bases and J by 0 bases, with 12 bases left in between. Germline V gene lookup returns CDR1 KGHDR and CDR2 SFDVKD. The CDR3 has 16 amino acids.

This chain uses TRBV5-1 with TRBJ2-1; 14 bases agree with TRBD2. From germline, CDR1 is SGHRS and CDR2 YFSETQ. The CDR3 spans 16 residues. Unmatched junction bases numbered 4, after V lost 0 bases and J lost 8 bases. This CDR3 reads CASSLGGLAGVDEQFF. The CDR3 DNA follows: TGCGCCAGCAGCTTGGGGGGACTAGCGGGAGTCGATGAGCAGTTCTTC. The entire variable domain, with the rest obtained from reference TRBV5-1 and TRBJ2-1, is as follows: KAGVTQTPRYLIKTRGQQVTLSCSPISGHRSVSWYQQTPGQGLQFLFEYFSETQRNKGNFPGRFSGRQFSNSRSEMNVSTLELGDSALYLCASSLGGLAGVDEQFFGPGTRLTVL.

The gene calls are TRBV30 and TRBJ1-1, with D possibly matching TRBD1 (5 bases). The V gene lost 5 bases and the J gene lost 7 bases, with 14 bases spanning the gap. CDR3 size: 12 residues. Per germline, CDR1 GTSNPN and CDR2 SVGIG (reference sequence). Here the CDR3 reads CAWDMGGDEAFF. The CDR3 DNA sequence: TGTGCCTGGGATATGGGGGGGGATGAAGCTTTCTTT.

This clone was detected a few times. The rearrangement links TRBV5-1 to TRBJ2-5, with 10 positions matching TRBD2. This CDR3 is built from 16 residues. The trim removed 0 bases at V and 3 bases at J, leaving 5 bases unmatched. The germline CDR1 and CDR2 sequences are SGHRS and YFSETQ. DNA for the CDR3: TGCGCCAGCAGCTTGGCGCTAGCGGGAGTAAAAGAGACCCAGTACTTC. Residues: CASSLALAGVKETQYF.

This sequence joins TRBV5-4 and TRBJ1-1; D might be TRBD1 (5 bases). The CDR3 is made up of 16 amino acids. V was clipped by 2 bases and J by 3 bases, with 17 bases between them. Germline V gene data show CDR1 as SGHNT and CDR2 as YYREEE (reference sequence). The chain's CDR3 is CASSFPDSAVDTEAFF. For the CDR3, the DNA is TGTGCCAGCAGCTTCCCCGACAGTGCAGTAGACACTGAAGCTTTCTTT.

The genes are TRBV28 and TRBJ2-1; D unresolved. Trimming removed 2 bases at V and 7 bases at J, with 6 bases between. The CDR3 is 12 residues long. Germline V gene lookup returns CDR1 MDHEN and CDR2 SYDVKM. The CDR3 loop is CASSLLRNEQFF. The CDR3 DNA reads TGTGCCAGCAGTTTACTCAGGAATGAGCAGTTCTTC. The full variable domain, its missing parts supplied by reference TRBV28 and TRBJ2-1, is DVKVTQSSRYLVKRTGEKVFLECVQDMDHENMFWYRQDPGLGLRLIYFSYDVKMKEKGDIPEGYSVSREKKERFSLILESASTNQTSMYLCASSLLRNEQFFGPGTRLTVL.

In regard to this clone: Distinct nucleotide sequences in the sample also encode this CDR3. J is TRBJ1-1 and V is TRBV3-1 (or the pseudogene TRBV3-2); no clear D. The CDR3 sequence is 13 residues long. In germline, CDR1 is LGHDT, CDR2 YNNKEL (reference sequence). Deletions cut 1 base from V and 1 base from J, with 4 bases between. The CDR3 spells CASSQGTNTEAFF. Written as DNA, the CDR3 is TGTGCCAGCAGCCAAGGTACGAACACTGAAGCTTTCTTT.

The chain links TRBV19 to TRBJ1-1, with 7 bases matching TRBD1. Germline V CDR1 and CDR2: LNHDA, SQIVND (reference sequence). The CDR3 is made up of 14 amino acids. The trim removed 5 bases at V and 1 base at J, leaving 4 bases unmatched. The CDR3 loop reads CASSVGQTNTEAFF. The CDR3 DNA follows: TGTGCCAGTAGTGTGGGACAGACGAACACTGAAGCTTTCTTT.